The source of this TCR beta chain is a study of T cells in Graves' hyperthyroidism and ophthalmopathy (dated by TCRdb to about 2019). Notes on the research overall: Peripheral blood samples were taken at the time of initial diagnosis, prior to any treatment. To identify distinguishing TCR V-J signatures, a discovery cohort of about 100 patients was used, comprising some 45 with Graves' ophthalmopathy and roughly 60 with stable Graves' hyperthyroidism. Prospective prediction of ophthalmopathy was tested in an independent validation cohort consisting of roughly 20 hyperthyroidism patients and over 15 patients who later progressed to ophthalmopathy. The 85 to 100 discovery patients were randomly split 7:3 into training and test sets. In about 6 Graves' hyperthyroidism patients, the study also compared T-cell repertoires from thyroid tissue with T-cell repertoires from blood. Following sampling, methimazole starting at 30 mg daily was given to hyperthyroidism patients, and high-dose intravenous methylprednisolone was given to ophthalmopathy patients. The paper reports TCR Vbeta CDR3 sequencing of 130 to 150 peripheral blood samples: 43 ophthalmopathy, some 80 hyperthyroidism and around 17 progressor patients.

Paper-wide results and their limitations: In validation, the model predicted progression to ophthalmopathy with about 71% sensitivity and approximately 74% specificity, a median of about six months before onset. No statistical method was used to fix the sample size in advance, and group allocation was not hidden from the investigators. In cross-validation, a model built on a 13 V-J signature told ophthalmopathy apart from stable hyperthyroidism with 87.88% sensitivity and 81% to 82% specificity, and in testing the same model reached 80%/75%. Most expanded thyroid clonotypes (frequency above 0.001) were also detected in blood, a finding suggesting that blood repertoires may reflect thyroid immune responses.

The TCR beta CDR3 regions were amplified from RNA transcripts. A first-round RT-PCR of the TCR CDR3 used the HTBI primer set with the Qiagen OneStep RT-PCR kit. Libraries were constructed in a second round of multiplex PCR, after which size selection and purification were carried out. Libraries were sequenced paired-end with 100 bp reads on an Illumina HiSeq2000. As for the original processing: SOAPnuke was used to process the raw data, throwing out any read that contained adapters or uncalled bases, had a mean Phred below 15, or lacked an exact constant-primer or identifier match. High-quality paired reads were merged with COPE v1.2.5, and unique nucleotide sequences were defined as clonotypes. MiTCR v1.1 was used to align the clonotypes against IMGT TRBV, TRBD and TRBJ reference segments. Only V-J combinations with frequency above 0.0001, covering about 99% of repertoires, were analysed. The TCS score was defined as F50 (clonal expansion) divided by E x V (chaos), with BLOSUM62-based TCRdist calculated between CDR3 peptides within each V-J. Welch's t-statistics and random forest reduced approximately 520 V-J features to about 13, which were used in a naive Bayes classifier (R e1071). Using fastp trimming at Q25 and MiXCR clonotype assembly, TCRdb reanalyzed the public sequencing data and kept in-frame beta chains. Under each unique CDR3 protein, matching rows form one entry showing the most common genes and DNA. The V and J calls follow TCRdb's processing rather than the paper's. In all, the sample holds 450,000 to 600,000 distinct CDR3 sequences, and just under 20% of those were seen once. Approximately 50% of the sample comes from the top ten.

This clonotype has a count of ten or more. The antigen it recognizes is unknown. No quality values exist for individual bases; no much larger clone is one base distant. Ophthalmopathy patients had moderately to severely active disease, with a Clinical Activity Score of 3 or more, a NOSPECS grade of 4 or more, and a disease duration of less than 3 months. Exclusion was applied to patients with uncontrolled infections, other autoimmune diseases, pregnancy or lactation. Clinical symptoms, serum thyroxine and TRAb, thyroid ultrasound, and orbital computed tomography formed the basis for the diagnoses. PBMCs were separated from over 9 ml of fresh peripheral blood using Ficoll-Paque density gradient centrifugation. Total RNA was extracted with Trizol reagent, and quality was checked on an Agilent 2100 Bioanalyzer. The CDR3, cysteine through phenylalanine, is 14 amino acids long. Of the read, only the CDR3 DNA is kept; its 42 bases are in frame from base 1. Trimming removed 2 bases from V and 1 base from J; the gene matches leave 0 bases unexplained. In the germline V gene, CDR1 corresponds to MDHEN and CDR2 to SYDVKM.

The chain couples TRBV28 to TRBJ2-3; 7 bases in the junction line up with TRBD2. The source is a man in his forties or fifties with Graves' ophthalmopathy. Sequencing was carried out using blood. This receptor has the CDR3 CASSLLAGTDTQYF. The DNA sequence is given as TGTGCCAGCAGTTTACTAGCGGGCACAGATACGCAGTATTTT.